Listed here are 28 T cell receptor beta chains from one sample, sequenced in a study of T-cell reconstitution after alpha-beta-depleted transplantation in children. Unique molecular identifiers were incorporated when the TCRbeta library was constructed. One entry per CDR3 protein results from TCRdb running MiXCR on the PCR reads. This sample yields roughly 180,000 distinct CDR3 sequences, of which 11% are seen a single time; over 10% belongs to the top ten. The material sequenced was PBMCs, taken before TCRalphabeta/CD19-depleted stem cell transplant. The receptor set was obtained from a boy aged 2 to 9 with acute myeloid leukemia, due to receive a stem cell transplant.

Ten or more counts support this clonotype. The CDR3 protein is CASSPARDRGNYGYTF. CDR3 bases: TGTGCCAGCAGCCCGGCCCGGGACAGGGGGAACTATGGCTACACCTTC. The chain couples TRBV7-8 to TRBJ1-2, with 11 bases that match TRBD1. Trimming removed 5 bases from V and 2 bases from J; junction bases left unmatched: 7. The CDR3 consists of 16 residues. Germline V gene sequence: CDR1 SGHVS, CDR2 FQNEAQ.

This clonotype appeared once. Since a much larger clone is just one base distant, this may be a read error. The V gene is TRBV5-1, the J gene TRBJ2-3, with unresolved D. The J call may be in error: the DNA end matches TRBJ1-5 better. In germline, CDR1 is SGHRS, CDR2 YFSETQ. The CDR3 consists of 14 residues. CDR3 in amino acids: CASSFLTQKHTQHF. CDR3 DNA sequence: TGCGCCAGCAGCTTCCTGACACAGAAACATACGCAGCATTTT.

In its sample, this clonotype was seen many times. The V call is TRBV5-1, the J call TRBJ2-5; the match to TRBD2 covers 16 bases. V shed 4 bases, J shed 1 base, and the junction held 7 bases outside the gene matches. The germline gives CDR1 SGHRS, CDR2 YFSETQ. The CDR3 spans 18 residues. The CDR3 DNA reads as TGCGCCAGCAGCATCGGGACTAGCGGGAGGGCCTCCCAAGAGACCCAGTACTTC. It specifies CASSIGTSGRASQETQYF. Looking up the rest from reference TRBV5-1 and TRBJ2-5 gives the full variable domain: KAGVTQTPRYLIKTRGQQVTLSCSPISGHRSVSWYQQTPGQGLQFLFEYFSETQRNKGNFPGRFSGRQFSNSRSEMNVSTLELGDSALYLCASSIGTSGRASQETQYFGPGTRLLVL.

In its sample, this clonotype was seen many times. In DNA, the CDR3 is TGTGCCAGCAGCTTCAGTCTAGGCACAGATACGCAGTATTTT. This sequence encodes CASSFSLGTDTQYF. The V gene is TRBV7-2, the J gene TRBJ2-3; D uncertain. With 3 bases removed from V and 1 base from J, the gap between germline ends came to 8 bases. The CDR3 loop spans 14 amino acids. Germline CDR1 is SGHTA and CDR2 is FQGNSA.

This clonotype has a count of ten or more. The chain links TRBV10-3 to TRBJ1-5; 8 bases map to TRBD1. CDR1 is ENHRY, CDR2 SYGVKD, per germline. V lost 6 bases to trimming and J lost 5 bases; unmatched junction nucleotides: 6. CDR3 length equals 14 residues. CDR3 in DNA: TGTGCCATCAGGGCCGGGACAGGCGATCAGCCCCAGCATTTT. Its translation is CAIRAGTGDQPQHF.

This clonotype has a count of ten or more. The chain has TRBV6-1 and TRBJ2-3; D may match TRBD1 or TRBD2 (6 bases each). From germline, CDR1 is MNHNS and CDR2 SASEGT. This CDR3 has 17 amino acids. V lost 2 bases and J 1 base, leaving 16 bases between the germline ends. CDR3 coding DNA: TGTGCCAGCAGTGAAAACTTCGGGGGACACCGCACAGATACGCAGTATTTT. It codes for CASSENFGGHRTDTQYF.

This clonotype was found many times. The genes are TRBV6-5 and TRBJ2-2; D gene uncertain. V lost 0 bases and J 4 bases, leaving 15 bases between the germline ends. The CDR3 loop spans 17 amino acids. Germline lookup yields CDR1 MNHEY and CDR2 SVGAGI. The CDR3 bases are TGTGCCAGCAGTTACTCGATTAGCCACTACGGCACCGGGGAGCTGTTTTTT. This sequence encodes CASSYSISHYGTGELFF.

This sequence joins TRBV4-2 and TRBJ2-1; possibly TRBD2 for D (6 bases). The CDR3 is 19 amino acids. Trimming removed 7 bases from V and 0 bases from J, with 25 bases in between. Looked up from germline, CDR1 is LGHNA and CDR2 is YNFKEQ. The CDR3 region has the DNA TGTGCCAGCAAAGGCCTGAGAGCGGGCCACAGCCACTCCTACAATGAGCAGTTCTTC. Translated, it gives CASKGLRAGHSHSYNEQFF.

This clonotype was observed many times. The gene calls are TRBV29-1 and TRBJ2-3; D is possibly TRBD2 (5 bases). The CDR3 is 13 amino acids. Trimming pared 4 bases from V and 6 bases from J, leaving 14 bases between. Germline lookup yields CDR1 SQVTM and CDR2 ANQGSEA. This CDR3 is CSVGPRSGDTQYF. The DNA for the CDR3 is TGCAGCGTTGGGCCGCGGAGCGGTGATACGCAGTATTTT.

This clonotype was counted ten times or more. The chain links TRBV4-1 to TRBJ2-1; tentatively, D is TRBD1 (7 bases). V gave up 1 base and J gave up 6 bases, with 16 bases separating them. The CDR3 loop spans 16 amino acids. Germline V CDR1 and CDR2: MGHRA, YSYEKL. The CDR3 coding sequence is TGCGCCAGCAGCCAAGGGTGGCCAGGGGGGTTCAATGAGCAGTTCTTC. It translates to CASSQGWPGGFNEQFF.

This clonotype was counted many times. The genes are TRBV7-2 and TRBJ2-4, with unresolved D. V dropped 3 bases and J dropped 5 bases, with 11 bases sitting between them. The germline gives CDR1 SGHTA, CDR2 FQGNSA. The CDR3 consists of 14 residues. CDR3 bases: TGTGCCAGCAGCTTTCCCGAGAAAGAAAACATTCAGTACTTC. Its protein is CASSFPEKENIQYF.

This clonotype was seen at least ten times. CDR3 loop: CASTRDRGYNEQFF. CDR3 bases: TGTGCCAGCACCCGGGACAGGGGCTACAATGAGCAGTTCTTC. The chain recombines TRBV5-4 with TRBJ2-1; 10 nucleotides align to TRBD1. With 6 bases clipped from V and 3 bases from J, the junction kept 3 bases outside the gene matches. The CDR3 covers 14 residues. Germline V gene data show CDR1 as SGHNT and CDR2 as YYREEE (reference sequence). Full variable domain (rest looked up from reference TRBV5-4 and TRBJ2-1): ETGVTQSPTHLIKTRGQQVTLRCSSQSGHNTVSWYQQALGQGPQFIFQYYREEENGRGNFPPRFSGLQFPNYSSELNVNALELDDSALYLCASTRDRGYNEQFFGPGTRLTVL.

This clonotype appeared many times. The J gene is TRBJ2-1, the V gene TRBV20-1; 10 positions agree with TRBD2. The CDR3 loop spans 14 amino acids. Germline V CDR1 and CDR2: DFQATT, SNEGSKA (reference sequence). With V trimmed by 6 bases and J by 5 bases, 7 bases remained unmatched. For the CDR3, the DNA is TGCAGTGCCCTCTCCGGGACTAGCGACAATGAGCAGTTCTTC. Its protein product is CSALSGTSDNEQFF.

This clonotype was recorded at least ten times. The chain is built from TRBV7-6 and TRBJ2-2; D call uncertain. The ends were cut back, 8 bases at V and 0 bases at J, with 10 bases in the middle. The CDR3 extends over 14 amino acids. CDR1 and CDR2 (germline): SGHVS, FNYEAQ. The CDR3 sequence: CASLGRPNTGELFF. The CDR3 nucleotides are TGTGCCAGCCTCGGACGGCCGAACACCGGGGAGCTGTTTTTT. The full variable domain, with the rest looked up from reference TRBV7-6 and TRBJ2-2, is GAGVSQSPRYKVTKRGQDVALRCDPISGHVSLYWYRQALGQGPEFLTYFNYEAQQDKSGLPNDRFSAERPEGSISTLTIQRTEQRDSAMYRCASLGRPNTGELFFGEGSRLTVL.

The sample holds many counts of this clonotype. The chain uses TRBV5-1 and TRBJ1-2, with 7 nucleotides matching TRBD1. Germline loops: CDR1 SGHRS, CDR2 YFSETQ. The J segment lost 3 bases and the V segment lost 5 bases, leaving 4 bases of the junction unmatched. The CDR3 is 13 residues long. The CDR3 DNA reads TGCGCCAGCAGGATCGGGACAGACTATGGCTACACCTTC. It translates to CASRIGTDYGYTF.

This clonotype has ten or more counts. This rearrangement joins TRBV12-3 or TRBV12-4 to TRBJ2-1, with D perhaps matching TRBD2 (5 bases). There are 15 residues in the CDR3. V was trimmed by 0 bases and J by 3 bases, leaving 9 bases between them. The CDR3 DNA is TGTGCCAGCAGTTTAGCGCGGGTTGGCTACAATGAGCAGTTCTTC. It codes for CASSLARVGYNEQFF.

The gene calls are TRBV5-1 and TRBJ2-3, with 14 bases lining up with TRBD2. V was clipped by 1 base and J by 6 bases; unmatched bases: 10. The CDR3 loop spans 18 amino acids. Germline loops: CDR1 SGHRS, CDR2 YFSETQ. This CDR3 is CASSLLTSGRAKVDTQYF. CDR3 bases: TGCGCCAGCAGCTTGCTGACTAGCGGGAGGGCTAAGGTGGATACGCAGTATTTT.

In its sample, this clonotype was seen many times. For the CDR3, the DNA is TGTGCCAGCAGTTTTTCGTACAGGACAGTAAACACTGAAGCTTTCTTT. It translates to CASSFSYRTVNTEAFF. The rearrangement uses TRBV12-3 or TRBV12-4 and TRBJ1-1; weak D call: TRBD1 (6 bases). V lost 3 bases to trimming and J lost 2 bases, with 16 bases between them. The CDR3 extends over 16 amino acids.

This clonotype has a count of ten or more. This chain links TRBV5-1 with TRBJ1-1; D uncertain. CDR3 length: 12 residues. V was trimmed by 4 bases and J by 8 bases, leaving 12 bases between them. Germline V CDR1 and CDR2: SGHRS, YFSETQ. The CDR3 sequence: CASSKAGIEAFF. The CDR3 DNA reads as TGCGCCAGCAGCAAGGCCGGGATCGAAGCTTTCTTT.

The chain carries TRBV2 and TRBJ2-1; D gene uncertain. Trimming removed 4 bases from V and 5 bases from J, with 9 bases in between. From germline, CDR1 is SNHLY and CDR2 FYNNEI. The CDR3 covers 13 residues. CDR3 nucleotide sequence: TGTGCCAGCAGTGGATTCGGAAACAATGAGCAGTTCTTC. It yields the protein CASSGFGNNEQFF.

The table lists this clonotype with many counts. The chain couples TRBV28 to TRBJ2-3; 13 bases are shared with TRBD2. V dropped 3 bases and J dropped 2; count of bases not matched to a gene: 2. The germline CDR1 and CDR2 sequences are MDHEN and SYDVKM. The CDR3 runs 16 residues. For the CDR3, the DNA is TGTGCCAGCAGTTTCGGACTAGCGGGGGCCACAGATACGCAGTATTTT. This gives the protein CASSFGLAGATDTQYF.

This clonotype was found a few times. The rearrangement links TRBV12-3 or TRBV12-4 to TRBJ2-4; a weak D match, TRBD1 (5 bases). V shed 4 bases and J shed 4 bases, with 8 bases lying between them. The CDR3 contains 13 residues. The CDR3 DNA reads TGTGCCAGCAGTTCCGACAGAAAAAACATTCAGTACTTC. It codes for CASSSDRKNIQYF.

This clonotype was observed at least ten times. As DNA, the CDR3 is TGTGCCAGCAGCCAAGTCGCGACAGGGAAAGCCGGGGAGCTGTTTTTT. Translation: CASSQVATGKAGELFF. The J gene is TRBJ2-2, the V gene TRBV3-1, with 7 nucleotides matching TRBD1. The CDR3 runs to 16 residues. The germline V gene encodes CDR1 LGHDT and CDR2 YNNKEL (reference sequence). V gave up 1 base and J gave up 6 bases; unmatched junction bases: 8.

The chain employs TRBV11-2 and TRBJ2-3; the D is unclear. The CDR3 extends over 14 amino acids. Germline lookup yields CDR1 SGHAT and CDR2 FQNNGV. V lost 3 bases and J 2 bases, leaving 9 bases between the germline ends. DNA for the CDR3: TGTGCCAGCAGCTTCTCCATTGTCACAGATACGCAGTATTTT. Amino acid sequence: CASSFSIVTDTQYF. Full variable domain (missing parts from reference TRBV11-2 and TRBJ2-3): EAGVAQSPRYKIIEKRQSVAFWCNPISGHATLYWYQQILGQGPKLLIQFQNNGVVDDSQLPKDRFSAERLKGVDSTLKIQPAKLEDSAVYLCASSFSIVTDTQYFGPGTRLTVL.

This clonotype was seen many times. The chain employs TRBV5-1 and TRBJ2-5, with D unclear. V lost 2 bases, J lost 4 bases, and 9 bases lay in between. CDR1 is SGHRS and CDR2 is YFSETQ in the germline V gene. The CDR3 consists of 13 residues. The CDR3 loop reads CASSFRPAETQYF. CDR3 coding DNA: TGCGCCAGCAGCTTCCGACCCGCAGAGACCCAGTACTTC.

This clonotype was seen ten or more times. V gene TRBV7-9 combines with J gene TRBJ2-5; 8 nucleotides align to TRBD2. The CDR3 is 13 amino acids. Trimming cost V 3 bases and J 3 bases; bases outside gene matches: 0. Germline-derived CDR1 and CDR2 are SEHNR and FQNEAQ (reference sequence). The CDR3 DNA is TGTGCCAGCAGCTTTAGCGGGGAAGAGACCCAGTACTTC. Amino acid sequence: CASSFSGEETQYF.

The rearrangement links TRBV3-1 to TRBJ1-2, with unresolved D. The CDR3 runs to 12 residues. The germline CDR1 and CDR2 sequences are LGHDT and YNNKEL (reference sequence). V lost 3 bases and J 8 bases, leaving 10 bases between the germline ends. As DNA, the CDR3 is TGTGCCAGCAGCCAGGGGAGCTTCGGCTACACCTTC. Protein sequence: CASSQGSFGYTF. Full variable domain (rest looked up from reference TRBV3-1 and TRBJ1-2): DTAVSQTPKYLVTQMGNDKSIKCEQNLGHDTMYWYKQDSKKFLKIMFSYNNKELIINETVPNRFSPKSPDKAHLNLHINSLELGDSAVYFCASSQGSFGYTFGSGTRLTVV.

This clonotype was observed at least ten times. The rearrangement links TRBV12-3 or TRBV12-4 to TRBJ2-3; possibly TRBD1 or TRBD2 for D (5 bases each). With 5 bases removed from V and 2 bases from J, the gap between germline ends came to 17 bases. The length of the CDR3 is 16 residues. The CDR3 coding sequence is TGTGCCAGCAGTCCATGGGACGCATCTAACACAGATACGCAGTATTTT. Protein sequence: CASSPWDASNTDTQYF.